This T cell receptor (beta chain) was recorded in a study of tumor-infiltrating lymphocytes in localized non-small cell lung cancer. Losses at the gene ends were 6 bases for V and 7 bases for J; bases not matched to a gene: 6. The germline V gene encodes CDR1 MNHEY and CDR2 SVGAGI. CDR3 length equals 14 residues. Study outcomes and limitations: IM1 and IM2 tumors showed no difference in T-cell fraction.

This clone was detected only a few times. The antigen remains undetermined. Some clones are missing from TCRdb's copy, which holds only in-frame ones; the method was immunoSEQ multiplex PCR. Among 9,000 to 15,000 clones, just over 65% were seen once, and the ten largest hold approximately 10%. The chain couples TRBV6-5 to TRBJ1-4; 9 bases align to TRBD1. The sequencing sample was made of uninvolved lung tissue not adjacent to the tumor. This TCR was sampled from a human donor with non-small cell lung cancer. The chain's CDR3 is CASRGQGASEKLFF. The CDR3 DNA sequence: TGTGCCAGCAGGGGACAGGGCGCTTCTGAAAAACTGTTTTTT.